This entry lists 19 T cell receptor beta chains sequenced from one sample in a study of lymphopenia after photon versus proton radiotherapy. Produced via immunoSEQ multiplex PCR; TCRdb's table is partial and in-frame only. The table includes about 26,000 clones, approximately 85% detected once. Source: peripheral blood, taken from a patient treated with photon-based radiotherapy. The source is a man aged 25 to 40 with gastric cancer.

This chain connects TRBV7-2 to TRBJ1-5; no definite D call. Trimming removed 5 bases from V and 5 bases from J, with 10 bases in between. Germline V gene sequence: CDR1 SGHTA, CDR2 FQGNSA. The length of the CDR3 is 13 residues. The CDR3 DNA is TGTGCCAGCAGCAGCGATTGGGATCAGCCCCAGCATTTT. Translating gives CASSSDWDQPQHF.

The chain links TRBV7-2 to TRBJ2-1, with TRBD2 matching over 13 bases. The germline V gene has CDR1 SGHTA and CDR2 FQGNSA. The CDR3 length is 15 residues. V shed 4 bases, J shed 7 bases, and the junction held 4 bases outside the gene matches. The CDR3 is CASSSGLAGVNEQFF. The CDR3 nucleotides read TGTGCCAGCAGCTCAGGACTAGCGGGAGTAAATGAGCAGTTCTTC.

The chain links TRBV6-1 to TRBJ2-5; possible D gene TRBD2, 6 bases. The germline gives CDR1 MNHNS, CDR2 SASEGT. Trimming took 8 bases from V and 8 from J, leaving 12 bases between them. CDR3 length: 11 residues. The DNA of the CDR3 is TGTGCCAGCGAGGACTACGAAACCCAGTACTTC. Protein sequence: CASEDYETQYF.

The chain couples TRBV5-1 to TRBJ2-7; D might be TRBD1 or TRBD2, each matching 5 bases. The V gene lost 7 bases and the J gene lost 0 bases, with 8 bases spanning the gap. This CDR3 has 12 residues. Germline V gene data show CDR1 as SGHRS and CDR2 as YFSETQ. The CDR3 sequence is CASGTASYEQYF. CDR3 in DNA: TGCGCCAGCGGGACGGCCTCCTACGAGCAGTACTTC.

V gene TRBV29-1 combines with J gene TRBJ2-2; 8 bases map to TRBD1. The V gene's germline CDR1 is SQVTM and CDR2 ANQGSEA. V lost 6 bases and J lost 5; bases outside the gene matches: 5. The CDR3 runs 13 residues. CDR3 in amino acids: CSVKDRVTGELFF. The CDR3 coding sequence is TGCAGCGTAAAGGACAGGGTTACCGGGGAGCTGTTTTTT.

This clone appeared once. The rearrangement joins TRBV10-3 to TRBJ1-1, with 7 positions matching TRBD1. Germline loops: CDR1 ENHRY, CDR2 SYGVKD. The CDR3 contains 13 residues. Trimming cost V 0 bases and J 7 bases; bases outside gene matches: 2. CDR3 protein: CAISESRDSEAFF. CDR3 DNA: TGTGCCATCAGTGAGTCGAGGGACAGTGAAGCTTTCTTT.

This clone was seen a single time. The chain joins TRBV27 to TRBJ1-3; weak D call: TRBD1 (5 bases). The germline V and J ends were trimmed by 6 bases and 2 bases, with 14 bases remaining between them. The CDR3 runs to 15 residues. CDR1 and CDR2 from the germline V gene are MNHEY and SMNVEV (reference sequence). Here the CDR3 reads CASRMGREAGNTIYF. The CDR3 bases are TGTGCCAGCAGGATGGGCAGGGAAGCTGGAAACACCATATATTTT.

This clone was observed a handful of times. This chain links TRBV25-1 with TRBJ1-1; no reliable D call. This CDR3 region has 11 residues. Germline lookup yields CDR1 MGHDK and CDR2 SYGVNS. V lost 7 bases, J lost 6 bases, and 9 bases lay in between. The CDR3 nucleotides are TGTGCCAGCAAGGAGGACGCTGAAGCTTTCTTT. Translated: CASKEDAEAFF.

The chain joins TRBV6-5 to TRBJ2-7, with no clear D. Trimming shortened V by 0 bases and J by 9 bases, and 18 bases separated the two germline ends. CDR1 and CDR2 from the germline V gene are MNHEY and SVGAGI. The length of the CDR3 is 15 residues. The CDR3 sequence: CASSYSSKSRAAQYF. The CDR3 DNA sequence: TGTGCCAGCAGTTACTCCTCCAAGAGTAGGGCCGCGCAGTACTTC.

The chain links TRBV6-1 to TRBJ2-7; D unclear. The V end was cut by 5 bases, the J end by 2 bases, with 7 bases between. The CDR3 contains 12 residues. Germline lookup yields CDR1 MNHNS and CDR2 SASEGT. The CDR3 loop reads CASSPRPYEQYF. The CDR3 DNA sequence: TGTGCCAGCAGTCCCCGACCCTACGAGCAGTACTTC.

The chain links TRBV5-1 to TRBJ2-3; possible D gene TRBD1, 5 bases. Per germline, CDR1 SGHRS and CDR2 YFSETQ. The CDR3 totals 13 residues. V gave up 4 bases and J gave up 1 base, with 7 bases separating them. The CDR3 protein is CASSRRGTDTQYF. CDR3 nucleotide sequence: TGCGCCAGCAGCCGCAGGGGCACAGATACGCAGTATTTT.

The rearrangement uses TRBV18 and TRBJ1-3; possible D gene TRBD1, 5 bases. The CDR3 totals 18 residues. Germline CDR1 is KGHSH and CDR2 is LQKENI. The V gene lost 2 bases and the J gene lost 0 bases, with 17 bases spanning the gap. The CDR3 loop reads CASSPVRDVLVSGNTIYF. CDR3 sequence (DNA): TGTGCCAGCTCACCAGTGAGGGACGTATTGGTCTCTGGAAACACCATATATTTT.

The chain links TRBV7-8 to TRBJ1-1, with D unclear. The CDR3 length is 16 residues. In germline, CDR1 is SGHVS, CDR2 FQNEAQ. V lost 1 base and J 0 bases, leaving 12 bases between the germline ends. CDR3 loop: CASSLVPPGLNTEAFF. In DNA form, the CDR3 reads TGTGCCAGCAGCTTAGTCCCCCCGGGGTTGAACACTGAAGCTTTCTTT.

The rearrangement links TRBV13 to TRBJ1-1, with D hard to call. Germline V gene sequence: CDR1 PRHDT, CDR2 FYEKMQ (reference sequence). CDR3 length: 19 residues. V was cut by 7 bases and J by 4 bases, with 31 bases left in between. For the CDR3, the DNA is TGTGCCAGCACCTTTGGTCCTCCCAGGAATGCGGGGAGGCGCACTGAAGCTTTCTTT. It translates to CASTFGPPRNAGRRTEAFF. Variable domain in full (rest from reference TRBV13 and TRBJ1-1): AAGVIQSPRHLIKEKRETATLKCYPIPRHDTVYWYQQGPGQDPQFLISFYEKMQSDKGSIPDRFSAQQFSDYHSELNMSSLELGDSALYFCASTFGPPRNAGRRTEAFFGQGTRLTVV.

This sequence joins TRBV11-2 and TRBJ2-3; D is undetermined. This CDR3 comprises 12 residues. Trimming took 0 bases from V and 5 from J, leaving 3 bases between them. Germline CDR1 SGHAT, CDR2 FQNNGV. The CDR3 is CASSLDEDTQYF. CDR3 coding DNA: TGTGCCAGCAGCTTAGATGAAGATACGCAGTATTTT.

V and J are TRBV2 and TRBJ2-7; no firm D call. The CDR3 totals 12 residues. Germline V CDR1 and CDR2: SNHLY, FYNNEI. Trimming stripped 4 bases from V and 2 bases from J, with 6 bases between. CDR3 sequence: CASSVLTYEQYF. CDR3 DNA sequence: TGTGCCAGCAGTGTGCTTACCTACGAGCAGTACTTC.

The chain combines TRBV11-3 with TRBJ2-7, with TRBD1 matching over 7 bases. Germline CDR1 and CDR2: SGHNT and YENEEA. CDR3 length: 12 amino acids. Trimming at V came to 5 bases and at J to 5 bases, leaving 3 bases not matched to a gene. CDR3 in DNA: TGTGCCAGCAGCACACAGGGGAACGAGCAGTACTTC. As protein: CASSTQGNEQYF.

The gene calls are TRBV19 and TRBJ1-4; a possible D gene is TRBD1 (5 bases). Between the trimmed V and J ends, which lost 6 bases and 7 bases, there was a span of 15 bases. This CDR3 has 14 amino acids. Germline-derived CDR1 and CDR2 are LNHDA and SQIVND (reference sequence). The CDR3 region has the DNA TGTGCCAGTAGCACCCCGGGACTAGGTGAAAAACTGTTTTTT. It is translated as CASSTPGLGEKLFF.

The J gene is TRBJ1-1, the V gene TRBV6-5, with D uncertain. Germline V gene sequence: CDR1 MNHEY, CDR2 SVGAGI. Trimming removed 7 bases at V and 7 bases at J, with 10 bases between. The CDR3 has 11 residues. CDR3 DNA sequence: TGTGCCAGCACCGCGTCGGATGAAGCTTTCTTT. Translation: CASTASDEAFF.